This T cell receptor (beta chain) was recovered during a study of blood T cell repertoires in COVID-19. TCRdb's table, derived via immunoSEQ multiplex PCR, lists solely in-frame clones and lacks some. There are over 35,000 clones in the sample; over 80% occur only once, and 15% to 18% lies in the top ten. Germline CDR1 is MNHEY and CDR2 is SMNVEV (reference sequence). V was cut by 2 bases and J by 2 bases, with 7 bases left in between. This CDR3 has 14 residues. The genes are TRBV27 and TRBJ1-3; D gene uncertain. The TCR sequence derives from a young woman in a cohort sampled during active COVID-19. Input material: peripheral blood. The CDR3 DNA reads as TGTGCCAGCAGTTTAGCGGGGACTGGAAACACCATATATTTT. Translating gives CASSLAGTGNTIYF.